The 20 T cell receptor beta chains below come from one sample, sequenced in a study of shared clonotypes between healthy human individuals. Assay used: immunoSEQ multiplex PCR; TCRdb lists only in-frame clones, some missing. The sample has millions of clones, roughly 93% seen once; the top ten hold 0.39%. The sequenced material came from naive CD4+ T cells from PBMCs. The subset: CD45RA+ positively selected. The receptors derive from a man aged 18 to 30 in good health. Some clones in this sample may be carry-over from other donors' samples.

In its sample, this clone was seen once. The chain couples TRBV7-8 to TRBJ2-7, with D possibly matching TRBD1 (6 bases). V was cut by 5 bases and J by 6 bases, with 11 bases left in between. This CDR3 has 12 amino acids. Per germline, CDR1 SGHVS and CDR2 FQNEAQ. CDR3 DNA sequence: TGTGCCAGCAGCCGAGACAGGACCGAGCAGTACTTC. It encodes CASSRDRTEQYF.

The gene calls are TRBV5-1 and TRBJ2-3; the match to TRBD2 covers 7 bases. The ends lost 3 bases at V and 2 bases at J; junction bases unmatched: 9. Germline values: CDR1 SGHRS, CDR2 YFSETQ. The CDR3 runs to 16 residues. The CDR3 nucleotides read TGCGCCAGCAGCTCGGAACCGGGAGGAACCACAGATACGCAGTATTTT. This encodes CASSSEPGGTTDTQYF.

The chain has TRBV6-6 and TRBJ1-5; 9 nucleotides agree with TRBD1. CDR3 size: 16 residues. The trim removed 4 bases at V and 4 bases at J, leaving 8 bases unmatched. Germline CDR1 reads MNHNY; CDR2 reads SVGAGI (reference sequence). This CDR3 reads CASSLEGQGINQPQHF. As DNA, the CDR3 is TGTGCCAGCAGTTTAGAGGGACAGGGTATTAATCAGCCCCAGCATTTT.

Here the CDR3 DNA reads TGTGCCAGCAGCCACCGGGGCGCCTATGGGGCCAACGTCCTGACTTTC. It specifies CASSHRGAYGANVLTF. The chain uses TRBV14 and TRBJ2-6, with D perhaps given as TRBD1 or TRBD2 (5 bases each). Germline V gene lookup returns CDR1 SGHDN and CDR2 FVKESK. The CDR3 sequence is 16 residues long. V gave up 3 bases and J gave up 3 bases, with 12 bases separating them.

The chain links TRBV5-1 to TRBJ1-2; D uncertain. CDR1 is SGHRS, CDR2 YFSETQ, per germline. V was pared by 4 bases and J by 3 bases, with 13 bases between. There are 14 residues in the CDR3. In DNA, the CDR3 is TGCGCCAGCAGCCAGACTGGACCGGACTATGGCTACACCTTC. Its translation is CASSQTGPDYGYTF.

The rearrangement uses TRBV11-1 and TRBJ2-1; the match to TRBD1 covers 8 bases. This CDR3 has 15 residues. Trimming cost V 3 bases and J 3 bases; bases outside gene matches: 4. Per germline, CDR1 SGHAT and CDR2 FQDESV (reference sequence). The CDR3 reads CASSFGGQDYNEQFF. For the CDR3, the DNA is TGTGCCAGCAGCTTCGGGGGACAGGACTACAATGAGCAGTTCTTC.

V gene TRBV7-9 combines with J gene TRBJ2-7, with TRBD2 as a possible D gene (7 bases). This CDR3 is 16 amino acids long. The germline gives CDR1 SEHNR, CDR2 FQNEAQ (reference sequence). V was cut by 5 bases and J by 2 bases, with 19 bases left in between. CDR3 in DNA: TGTGCCAGCAGCCGTGGGGGGGGCGGGCACACCTACGAGCAGTACTTC. Protein product: CASSRGGGGHTYEQYF. Full variable domain (remainder filled in from reference TRBV7-9 and TRBJ2-7): DTGVSQNPRHKITKRGQNVTFRCDPISEHNRLYWYRQTLGQGPEFLTYFQNEAQLEKSRLLSDRFSAERPKGSFSTLEIQRTEQGDSAMYLCASSRGGGGHTYEQYFGPGTRLTVT.

The chain combines TRBV28 with TRBJ2-5; a weak D match, TRBD1 (6 bases). The germline CDR1 and CDR2 sequences are MDHEN and SYDVKM. This CDR3 has 14 amino acids. V was pared by 4 bases and J by 6 bases, with 15 bases between. In DNA form, the CDR3 reads TGTGCCAGCAGTTACTTAGACAGGACCAAGACCCAGTACTTC. Protein product: CASSYLDRTKTQYF.

The chain carries TRBV9 and TRBJ2-3; unclear D gene. CDR1 and CDR2 from the germline V gene are SGDLS and YYNGEE. The CDR3 extends over 15 amino acids. Trimming left V 0 bases short and J 0 bases short, with 8 bases between. The CDR3 protein is CASSVEPFSTDTQYF. The DNA for the CDR3 is TGTGCCAGCAGCGTAGAGCCTTTTAGCACAGATACGCAGTATTTT. The whole variable domain, remainder taken from reference TRBV9 and TRBJ2-3, is DSGVTQTPKHLITATGQRVTLRCSPRSGDLSVYWYQQSLDQGLQFLIQYYNGEERAKGNILERFSAQQFPDLHSELNLSSLELGDSALYFCASSVEPFSTDTQYFGPGTRLTVL.

V gene TRBV6-1 combines with J gene TRBJ1-5; D is possibly TRBD1 (5 bases). CDR1 and CDR2 from the germline V gene are MNHNS and SASEGT. Trimming removed 3 bases from V and 2 bases from J, with 11 bases in between. The CDR3 totals 15 residues. The CDR3 nucleotides read TGTGCCAGCAGTGAGGGGGTAGGGCGCAATCAGCCCCAGCATTTT. This translates into CASSEGVGRNQPQHF.

The chain recombines TRBV6-5 with TRBJ2-7; the D gene could be TRBD1 or TRBD2 (5 bases each). Germline-derived CDR1 and CDR2 are MNHEY and SVGAGI. V lost 7 bases and J lost 0, with 16 bases in between. The CDR3 totals 15 residues. The DNA of the CDR3 is TGTGCCAGCACCGCCGGGTGGGACGGCTCCTACGAGCAGTACTTC. This gives the protein CASTAGWDGSYEQYF.

The DNA of the CDR3 is TGCGCCAGCAGCTGGCGGACAGGGGGCGCAAGTGAAAAACTGTTTTTT. Translation gives CASSWRTGGASEKLFF. V and J are TRBV5-1 and TRBJ1-4; TRBD1 agrees at 11 bases. With V trimmed by 3 bases and J by 7 bases, 8 bases remained unmatched. In germline, CDR1 is SGHRS, CDR2 YFSETQ. The CDR3 consists of 16 residues.

V usage is TRBV7-3 and J usage is TRBJ2-1; 9 bases map to TRBD1. Germline trimming cut 5 bases from V and 9 bases from J; bases unmatched to any gene: 8. Looked up from germline, CDR1 is SGHTA and CDR2 is FQGTGA. The CDR3 sequence is 14 residues long. In DNA form, the CDR3 reads TGTGCCAGCAGCACCAACAGGGGGCAGGGTGAGCAGTTCTTC. Protein: CASSTNRGQGEQFF.

The chain combines TRBV2 with TRBJ2-3; a weak D match, TRBD1 (5 bases). The CDR3 is 16 amino acids. V was shortened by 6 bases and J by 3 bases, with 19 bases between the two germline ends. Per the germline V gene, CDR1 is SNHLY and CDR2 is FYNNEI. This CDR3 reads CASRKGVRMGTDTQYF. The DNA of the CDR3 is TGTGCCAGCAGAAAAGGGGTCCGAATGGGGACAGATACGCAGTATTTT.

The chain has TRBV2 and TRBJ2-7; 10 bases are shared with TRBD1. CDR1 SNHLY and CDR2 FYNNEI come from the germline V gene. Trimming took 6 bases from V and 9 from J; bases not matched to a gene: 5. This CDR3 comprises 12 residues. CDR3 sequence reads: CASRGGQGTQYF. In DNA form, the CDR3 reads TGTGCCAGCAGGGGGGGACAGGGGACGCAGTACTTC. Using reference TRBV2 and TRBJ2-7 for the parts outside the CDR3, the full variable domain is EPEVTQTPSHQVTQMGQEVILRCVPISNHLYFYWYRQILGQKVEFLVSFYNNEISEKSEIFDDQFSVERPDGSNFTLKIRSTKLEDSAMYFCASRGGQGTQYFGPGTRLTVT.

The J gene is TRBJ1-4, the V gene TRBV4-1; tentatively, D is TRBD1 (6 bases). The ends were cut back, 2 bases at V and 14 bases at J, with 15 bases in the middle. Germline V CDR1 and CDR2: MGHRA, YSYEKL. The CDR3 totals 13 residues. CDR3 DNA sequence: TGCGCCAGCAGCCAATTACAGGGAGGTCGCCTGTTTTTT. Translated, it gives CASSQLQGGRLFF.

CDR3 coding DNA: TGTGCCAGCAGCGTAGAAATCCCACAGGGGGTTAATGGCTACACCTTC. Translating gives CASSVEIPQGVNGYTF. The gene calls are TRBV9 and TRBJ1-2, with 8 bases lining up with TRBD1. The CDR3 totals 16 residues. Germline trimming cut 0 bases from V and 6 bases from J; bases unmatched to any gene: 10. Looked up from germline, CDR1 is SGDLS and CDR2 is YYNGEE.

This sequence joins TRBV11-1 and TRBJ1-1; D is ambiguous. This CDR3 comprises 14 residues. Trimming removed 0 bases from V and 4 bases from J, with 9 bases in between. CDR1 and CDR2 from the germline V gene are SGHAT and FQDESV (reference sequence). The CDR3: CASSLAIVGTEAFF. The CDR3 coding sequence is TGTGCCAGCAGCTTAGCGATTGTAGGCACTGAAGCTTTCTTT.

This clone was recorded a few times. The chain uses TRBV2 and TRBJ1-1; possible D gene TRBD1, 5 bases. V lost 3 bases to trimming and J lost 1 base, with 9 bases between them. There are 14 residues in the CDR3. Germline-derived CDR1 and CDR2 are SNHLY and FYNNEI. CDR3 region: CASSEEGTNTEAFF. The CDR3 nucleotides are TGTGCCAGCAGTGAGGAAGGGACGAACACTGAAGCTTTCTTT.

The rearrangement links TRBV9 to TRBJ1-4, with D uncertain. The CDR3 has 15 amino acids. The germline V and J ends were trimmed by 3 bases and 3 bases, with 12 bases remaining between them. Germline CDR1 reads SGDLS; CDR2 reads YYNGEE. The CDR3: CASSAFSGANEKLFF. The CDR3 bases are TGTGCCAGCAGCGCATTCTCCGGAGCTAATGAAAAACTGTTTTTT. The full variable domain, its missing parts supplied by reference TRBV9 and TRBJ1-4, is DSGVTQTPKHLITATGQRVTLRCSPRSGDLSVYWYQQSLDQGLQFLIQYYNGEERAKGNILERFSAQQFPDLHSELNLSSLELGDSALYFCASSAFSGANEKLFFGSGTQLSVL.